Sequencing of this TCR beta chain was carried out in a study of blood T cell repertoires in COVID-19. Study details: Samples representing acute and convalescent COVID-19 were sourced from the United States, Italy and Spain. T cells, B-cell-depleted T cells, or PBMCs supplied cDNA or gDNA.

Original processing notes: Reference gene primer amplification gave estimated nucleated cell counts. Here immunoSEQ multiplex PCR was the method, and the copy in TCRdb shows in-frame clones only, minus some. Clonal size and the V and J genes are those of that table, whereas D and trimming came from the DNA. Of about 80,000 clones in the sample, roughly four fifths are singletons; the top ten hold 21%. The CDR3 contains 14 residues. Trimming cost V 5 bases and J 2 bases; bases outside gene matches: 5. Germline CDR1 is MNHEY and CDR2 is SMNVEV (reference sequence). The chain recombines TRBV27 with TRBJ2-5, with 7 positions matching TRBD1. The sequenced sample was peripheral blood. This sequence originates from a human donor in a cohort sampled during active COVID-19. CDR3 bases: TGTGCCAGCAGTCCCCTGACAGGGCAAGAGACCCAGTACTTC. Its protein product is CASSPLTGQETQYF.